This entry concerns a single T cell receptor beta chain. The antigen is unknown. These data are taken from a study of cytomegalovirus exposure and HLA in healthy donors. Turning to the study itself: T cells numbering around 190 million yielded 95 million to 140 million unique TCR beta sequences in an earlier analysis. Whole-study results and caveats: Reports state that TCR beta sequences accurately predicted most subjects' HLA-A and HLA-B alleles. Information on immune exposure was restricted to one variable (CMV serostatus).

CDR1 SQVTM and CDR2 ANQGSEA come from the germline V gene. This CDR3 contains 13 residues. This PCR relied on a set of 60 Vbeta primers and 13 Jbeta primers. The repertoire was sequenced with immunoSEQ multiplex PCR; TCRdb's copy has only in-frame clones and lacks some. The table includes 120,000 to 150,000 clones, about 72% detected once. This chain connects TRBV29-1 to TRBJ1-1; 7 nucleotides agree with TRBD1. This receptor was identified in a man in his sixties in good health and CMV-seronegative. The sequenced material came from PBMCs. The CDR3 loop reads CREGGQLNTEAFF. The CDR3 DNA reads TGCAGGGAGGGGGGACAGTTGAACACTGAAGCTTTCTTT.